This TCR beta chain is drawn from a study of cytomegalovirus exposure and HLA in healthy donors. Notes on the study in general: According to a subsequent analysis, TCR clusters from the first cohort were inclined to appear together in the 120 validation repertoires.

The roughly 120-subject validation cohort, separate from the roughly 700-subject first cohort, included the donors. For this clone: No antigen is known for it.

Here immunoSEQ multiplex PCR was the method, and the copy in TCRdb shows in-frame clones only, minus some. The sample comprises roughly 250,000 clones, 86% of which are singletons, and less than 1.5% rests with the top ten. V shed 5 bases, J shed 8 bases, and the junction held 7 bases outside the gene matches. CDR3 length: 13 amino acids. Germline V gives CDR1 SNHLY, CDR2 FYNNEI. Sequences were obtained from PBMCs. This sequence was found in a woman in her 30s in good health and CMV-seropositive. The V gene is TRBV2, the J gene TRBJ1-2; 8 bases fit TRBD1. The CDR3 bases are TGTGCCAGCAGTACTCACAGGGGGGACGGCTACACCTTC. Translated: CASSTHRGDGYTF.